Below, 10 T cell receptor beta chains from the same sample are listed, as sequenced in a study of blood T cell repertoires in COVID-19. Generated by immunoSEQ multiplex PCR, the TCRdb table keeps only in-frame clones and is missing some. Of over 200,000 clones detected, more than 75% appear once; the ten largest clones hold around a tenth. Material: peripheral blood. These receptors were collected from a man aged 50 to 59 with COVID-19, enrolled during active disease.

This clone was detected only a few times. This chain uses TRBV11-2 with TRBJ2-5; 9 bases agree with TRBD2. V gave up 7 bases and J gave up 5 bases; unmatched junction bases: 11. Germline loops: CDR1 SGHAT, CDR2 FQNNGV. This CDR3 is 15 amino acids long. This CDR3 is CASTNSLAGSETQYF. As DNA, the CDR3 is TGTGCCAGCACCAACAGCCTAGCGGGGTCCGAGACCCAGTACTTC.

This sequence joins TRBV19 and TRBJ2-7; possible D gene TRBD1, 5 bases. In germline, CDR1 is LNHDA, CDR2 SQIVND (reference sequence). V gave up 4 bases and J gave up 5 bases, with 15 bases separating them. The CDR3 extends over 14 amino acids. The DNA of the CDR3 is TGTGCCAGTAGTAAGGGGCATGGGGTTGACGAGCAGTACTTC. Its translation is CASSKGHGVDEQYF.

J is TRBJ2-3 and V is TRBV4-3, with 7 bases matching TRBD2. The CDR3 loop spans 16 amino acids. Germline V gives CDR1 LGHNA, CDR2 YSLEER. V dropped 4 bases and J dropped 6; count of bases not matched to a gene: 13. CDR3 region: CASSPNGGTVSDTQYF. The CDR3 DNA follows: TGCGCCAGCAGCCCAAACGGGGGGACCGTTTCGGATACGCAGTATTTT.

The chain has TRBV12-3 or TRBV12-4 and TRBJ1-5; D remains unclear. The CDR3 runs 13 residues. V gave up 5 bases and J gave up 8 bases, with 13 bases separating them. The CDR3 spells CASSPRWREPQHF. In DNA form, the CDR3 reads TGTGCCAGCAGTCCCCGGTGGAGGGAGCCCCAGCATTTT.

The gene calls are TRBV6-5 and TRBJ1-4; TRBD1 is a possible D gene (6 bases). The CDR3 length is 14 residues. CDR1 is MNHEY, CDR2 SVGAGI, per germline. Deletions cut 0 bases from V and 6 bases from J, with 8 bases between. CDR3 residues: CASSYSQGHEKLFF. CDR3 DNA: TGTGCCAGCAGTTACTCTCAGGGGCATGAAAAACTGTTTTTT.

The genes are TRBV19 and TRBJ2-1, with 9 bases aligning to TRBD2. V was pared by 5 bases and J by 10 bases, with 9 bases of the junction left unmatched. CDR1 is LNHDA and CDR2 is SQIVND in the germline V gene (reference sequence). The CDR3 sequence is 14 residues long. The CDR3 bases are TGTGCCAGTAGTCCAGGGACTAGCCTTAACGAGCAGTTCTTC. The encoded protein is CASSPGTSLNEQFF.

V gene TRBV6-4 combines with J gene TRBJ2-2; 7 bases map to TRBD2. V shed 2 bases, J shed 1 base, and the junction held 7 bases outside the gene matches. Germline values: CDR1 MRHNA, CDR2 SNTAGT. This CDR3 has 17 residues. The CDR3 is CASSDGLSSGNTGELFF. The CDR3 nucleotides read TGTGCCAGCAGTGACGGGTTGTCTAGCGGGAACACCGGGGAGCTGTTTTTT.

This clone came up once. The gene calls are TRBV7-9 and TRBJ1-5; the D gene is possibly TRBD1 (6 bases). This CDR3 comprises 15 residues. CDR1 is SEHNR and CDR2 is FQNEAQ in the germline V gene (reference sequence). V was pared by 1 base and J by 2 bases, with 9 bases between. CDR3 sequence reads: CASSLGAGGNQPQHF. CDR3 coding DNA: TGTGCCAGCAGCTTAGGGGCAGGGGGCAATCAGCCCCAGCATTTT.

The chain carries TRBV24-1 and TRBJ2-1, with 8 bases aligning to TRBD2. J gave up 6 bases and V 6 bases, and 9 bases lay outside the gene matches. The CDR3 has 15 residues. Germline assignment: CDR1 KGHDR and CDR2 SFDVKD. The CDR3 sequence: CATSPREGISNEQFF. The CDR3 DNA follows: TGTGCCACCAGTCCCCGGGAGGGAATTTCCAATGAGCAGTTCTTC.

This rearrangement joins TRBV10-3 to TRBJ2-7; 9 bases are shared with TRBD2. The junction had 9 bases not matched to a gene; V was cut back by 10 bases and J by 5 bases. Germline lookup yields CDR1 ENHRY and CDR2 SYGVKD. The CDR3 is 13 residues long. This CDR3 reads CATARGGLNEQYF. In DNA form, the CDR3 reads TGTGCCACCGCGCGGGGGGGCCTGAACGAGCAGTACTTC.